This T cell receptor beta chain emerged from a study of blood T cells in healthy people across ages. A J-beta primer mix and a sample-barcoded 5' primer were used in a second PCR of about 6 to 12 cycles. TCRdb used MiXCR to reprocess the 5' RACE reads, holding one entry per CDR3 protein. The table has about 900,000 distinct CDR3 sequences, around 62% seen once; the top ten hold approximately 30%. CDR1 SGHTA and CDR2 FQGNSA come from the germline V gene. This CDR3 is built from 13 residues. Trimming cost V 5 bases and J 11 bases; bases outside gene matches: 5. The clonotype was recovered from a man younger than 45 in good health. This chain joins TRBV7-2 and TRBJ1-6, with TRBD1 matching 8 bases. Specimen: blood. In DNA, the CDR3 is TGTGCCAGCAGCCAAGACAGGGGTCCACCCCTCCACTTT. Its translation is CASSQDRGPPLHF.